This T cell receptor (beta chain) originates from a study of blood T cell repertoires in COVID-19. Study-wide context: T cells, B-cell-depleted T cells, or PBMCs provided the cDNA or gDNA that served as material.

Germline V lookup: CDR1 SGHKS, CDR2 YYEKEE (reference sequence). The CDR3 sequence is 16 residues long. The V and J ends lost 4 bases and 5 bases, in that order; junction bases with no gene match: 6. As originally analysed: Amplification of reference gene primers provided the estimated nucleated cell counts. Data came from immunoSEQ multiplex PCR; TCRdb stores just in-frame clones and leaves some out. Clone size and the V and J calls come from that table; the DNA yielded D and trimming. The sample includes roughly 36,000 clones, 87% seen only once; the top ten take approximately 25%. The sequence was obtained from a man between 45 and 60 years old with active or convalescent COVID-19. Sequenced material: peripheral blood. This chain joins TRBV5-5 and TRBJ1-6; 10 bases align to TRBD1. The CDR3: CASSLGTGEHNSPLHF. The CDR3 DNA sequence: TGTGCCAGCAGCCTCGGGACAGGGGAACATAATTCACCCCTCCACTTT.